The rows below give T cell receptor beta chains drawn from one sample of a study of cytomegalovirus exposure and HLA in healthy donors. Sequencing used immunoSEQ multiplex PCR; TCRdb keeps in-frame clones, though not all of them. Of some 200,000 clones in the sample, roughly 80% are singletons; the top ten hold roughly 2.6%. Source material: PBMCs. The receptors were gathered from a woman in her fifties or sixties in good health and CMV-seropositive. CDR3s leave out the opening cysteine and the closing phenylalanine or tryptophan.

v_call	j_call	cdr3_aa
TRBV7-2	TRBJ2-3	ASSLAAQTSGVQY
TRBV25-1	TRBJ1-2	ASSVPGMKGYT
TRBV6-5	TRBJ1-1	ASTLDRGDSEAF
TRBV5-1	TRBJ1-1	ASSSRTGGNTEAF
TRBV7-2	TRBJ1-1	ASSAAWGRITEAF
TRBV28	TRBJ2-7	ASSPPGARPYEQY
TRBV27	TRBJ2-7	ASSWLGGEQY
TRBV6-1	TRBJ2-1	ASTPDTFNYNEQF
TRBV28	TRBJ1-1	ASSSRQGRAF
TRBV7-2	-	ASSRSYEQY
TRBV5-1	TRBJ2-3	ASSLKGTDTQY
TRBV19	TRBJ2-1	ASSISVRGQGTYNEQF
TRBV7-2	TRBJ2-3	ASSLRGAGGMDTQY
TRBV5-1	TRBJ2-1	ASSLGSSGGVNEQF
TRBV10-2	TRBJ2-7	ASLHREGEQY
TRBV19	TRBJ1-1	ASSFGLGQGRGTEAF
TRBV21-1	TRBJ1-4	ASRGDRKFATNEKLF
TRBV6-1	TRBJ1-1	ASSEAAGGDRAF
TRBV27	TRBJ2-7	ASSSPQRGRYEQY
TRBV7-9	TRBJ2-2	ASPPGGTGELF
TRBV5-1	TRBJ2-7	ASSLRTGGYEQY
TRBV10-1	TRBJ2-1	ASSESGQGANEQF
TRBV6-1	TRBJ2-1	ASSELSGGVRGEQF
TRBV6-6	TRBJ2-3	ASSYLSADTQY
TRBV7-8	TRBJ1-1	ASSLRTGESTEAF
TRBV5-1	TRBJ2-3	ASSSRSDTQY
TRBV27	TRBJ1-5	ASSLEGQQPQH
TRBV5-4	TRBJ2-6	ASSLAAGGSGANVLT
TRBV7-3	TRBJ2-5	ASSPGLAGGQETQY
TRBV5-4	TRBJ2-5	ASSSQGAQTQY
TRBV27	TRBJ2-7	ASSRYGTVTYEQY
TRBV6-5	TRBJ2-1	ASSYSSSSGGSLEF
TRBV5-4	TRBJ1-6	ASTNQGQNSPLH
TRBV11-2	TRBJ1-2	ASSLAPGVGGYT
TRBV5-4	TRBJ1-2	ASSPDRGTGYGYT
TRBV15	TRBJ2-3	ATSRDQIDTQY
TRBV28	TRBJ2-1	ASMTMTYNEQF